Sequencing of this T cell receptor beta chain was carried out in a study of T cell changes during pregnancy in multiple sclerosis. Libraries were prepared by immunoSEQ multiplex PCR; TCRdb keeps only in-frame clonotypes and omits some of them. The sample yields tens of thousands of clones, around 90% seen once. This specimen consisted of peripheral blood, obtained in the third trimester of pregnancy. The clonotype was recovered from a female donor in good health, enrolled as a control in a pregnancy study.

This CDR3 is CASSFRDRGEQYF. CDR3 DNA sequence: TGTGCCAGCAGCTTTCGGGACAGAGGCGAGCAGTACTTC. The chain combines TRBV5-4 with TRBJ2-7, with 7 bases matching TRBD1. The germline gives CDR1 SGHNT, CDR2 YYREEE (reference sequence). V shed 2 bases, J shed 6 bases, and the junction held 5 bases outside the gene matches. The CDR3 is 13 amino acids. The variable domain in full, with the rest retrieved from reference TRBV5-4 and TRBJ2-7, is ETGVTQSPTHLIKTRGQQVTLRCSSQSGHNTVSWYQQALGQGPQFIFQYYREEENGRGNFPPRFSGLQFPNYSSELNVNALELDDSALYLCASSFRDRGEQYFGPGTRLTVT.